The rows below give T cell receptor beta chains drawn from one sample of a study of T cell responses to AZD1222 COVID-19 vaccine. Assay used: immunoSEQ multiplex PCR; TCRdb lists only in-frame clones, some missing. The sample holds around 120,000 clones, roughly 88% seen once. Specimen: peripheral blood, collected on day 0 of AZD1222 vaccination. The receptors here all came from an adult in good health. CDR3s include the opening cysteine and the closing phenylalanine or tryptophan. The D gene is left open where the match is weak. Not all rows give a size; the values are once, few, many and, for expanded clones, a class.

abundance: NA
j_gene: TRBJ2-2
v_gene: TRBV9
d_gene: NA
CDR3nt: TGTGCCAGCAGCGTAGATGGGTACGGGGAGCTGTTTTTT
CDR3aa: CASSVDGYGELFF

abundance: NA
j_gene: TRBJ1-1
v_gene: TRBV30
d_gene: NA
CDR3nt: TGTGCCTGGAATTTCGAAGCAGGGGAAGCTTTCTTT
CDR3aa: CAWNFEAGEAFF

abundance: NA
j_gene: TRBJ1-2
v_gene: TRBV18
d_gene: NA
CDR3nt: TGTGCCAGCTCACCCCGGGAAGGAGGCTACACCTTC
CDR3aa: CASSPREGGYTF

abundance: NA
j_gene: TRBJ2-3
v_gene: TRBV7-2
d_gene: NA
CDR3nt: TGTGCCAGCAGCTTAAGGGGGGGATCGGGGGGACGCACAGATACGCAGTATTTT
CDR3aa: CASSLRGGSGGRTDTQYF

abundance: NA
j_gene: TRBJ1-5
v_gene: TRBV6-5
d_gene: NA
CDR3nt: TGTGCCAGCAGGATGGACAGACATCAGCCCCAGCATTTT
CDR3aa: CASRMDRHQPQHF

abundance: NA
j_gene: TRBJ1-2
v_gene: TRBV11-2
d_gene: NA
CDR3nt: TGTGCCAGCAGCTTAGAGGGTTATGGCTACACCTTC
CDR3aa: CASSLEGYGYTF

abundance: NA
j_gene: TRBJ1-1
v_gene: TRBV7-2
d_gene: NA
CDR3nt: TGTGCCAGCAGAAGACAGGAGAACACTGAAGCTTTCTTT
CDR3aa: CASRRQENTEAFF

abundance: NA
j_gene: TRBJ2-3
v_gene: TRBV29-1
d_gene: TRBD2
CDR3nt: TGCAGCGCCCTGGGACTAGCTGCAGATACGCAGTATTTT
CDR3aa: CSALGLAADTQYF

abundance: NA
j_gene: TRBJ1-1
v_gene: TRBV20-1
d_gene: NA
CDR3nt: TGCCAACTGGCGGGGAACACTGAAGCTTTCTTT
CDR3aa: CQLAGNTEAFF

abundance: NA
j_gene: TRBJ2-7
v_gene: TRBV3-1/TRBV3-2
d_gene: NA
CDR3nt: TGTGCCAGCAGCCATATCGGGGGCTCCTCCTACGAGCAGTACTTC
CDR3aa: CASSHIGGSSYEQYF

abundance: NA
j_gene: TRBJ2-7
v_gene: TRBV11-3
d_gene: NA
CDR3nt: TGTGCCAGCAGCGACCATCGGAGCTCCTACGAGCAGTACTTC
CDR3aa: CASSDHRSSYEQYF

abundance: NA
j_gene: TRBJ1-3
v_gene: TRBV3-1/TRBV3-2
d_gene: NA
CDR3nt: TGTGCCAGCAGCCAGGGCCCCACTAGGGGAAACACCATATATTTT
CDR3aa: CASSQGPTRGNTIYF

abundance: NA
j_gene: TRBJ2-2
v_gene: TRBV19
d_gene: TRBD1
CDR3nt: TGTGCCAGTAAAAAGCAGGGGGCCAACACCGGGGAGCTGTTTTTT
CDR3aa: CASKKQGANTGELFF

abundance: NA
j_gene: TRBJ2-7
v_gene: TRBV4-2
d_gene: NA
CDR3nt: TGTGCCAGCAGCCGTACAGAAAGTACCTACGAGCAGTACTTC
CDR3aa: CASSRTESTYEQYF

abundance: NA
j_gene: TRBJ1-1
v_gene: TRBV6-5
d_gene: NA
CDR3nt: TGTGCCAGCAGTTTACTCCCGGGACGGAGAAACACTGAAGCTTTCTTT
CDR3aa: CASSLLPGRRNTEAFF

abundance: NA
j_gene: TRBJ1-3
v_gene: TRBV7-2
d_gene: NA
CDR3nt: TGTGCCAGCAGCTTAGCCTCGCAGGGGATGGCGGGAAACACCATATATTTT
CDR3aa: CASSLASQGMAGNTIYF

abundance: few
j_gene: TRBJ1-5
v_gene: TRBV3-1/TRBV3-2
d_gene: NA
CDR3nt: TGTGCCAGCAGCCAAGGTGGCGAGGACCCTTATAGCAATCAGCCCCAGCATTTT
CDR3aa: CASSQGGEDPYSNQPQHF

abundance: NA
j_gene: TRBJ1-1
v_gene: TRBV6-5
d_gene: TRBD1
CDR3nt: TGTGCCAGCGACAGGGGTCAAACTGAAGCTTTCTTT
CDR3aa: CASDRGQTEAFF

abundance: NA
j_gene: TRBJ2-7
v_gene: TRBV24-1
d_gene: TRBD1
CDR3nt: TGTGCCACCAGTGACCCGGACAGGGGGAACTACGAGCAGTACTTC
CDR3aa: CATSDPDRGNYEQYF

abundance: NA
j_gene: TRBJ1-2
v_gene: TRBV5-6
d_gene: NA
CDR3nt: TGTGCCAGCAGCTCGCGACTTTATACAGGCTATGGCTACACCTTC
CDR3aa: CASSSRLYTGYGYTF

abundance: NA
j_gene: TRBJ2-2
v_gene: TRBV12-3/TRBV12-4
d_gene: NA
CDR3nt: TGTGCCAGCAGTGTACAGACCGGGGAGCTGTTTTTT
CDR3aa: CASSVQTGELFF

abundance: NA
j_gene: TRBJ2-7
v_gene: TRBV10-3
d_gene: NA
CDR3nt: TGTGCCATCAGTGAACGGACAAAGTCCTACGAGCAGTACTTC
CDR3aa: CAISERTKSYEQYF

abundance: NA
j_gene: TRBJ1-2
v_gene: TRBV10-1
d_gene: NA
CDR3nt: TGCGCCCTAGGGAAGGGACCCACCCATGGCTACACCTTC
CDR3aa: CALGKGPTHGYTF

abundance: NA
j_gene: TRBJ1-1
v_gene: TRBV7-9
d_gene: TRBD1
CDR3nt: TGTGCCAGCAGCTCTACCGTACAGGGGGATCGGGGTGAAGCTTTCTTT
CDR3aa: CASSSTVQGDRGEAFF

abundance: NA
j_gene: TRBJ2-5
v_gene: TRBV18
d_gene: NA
CDR3nt: TGTGCCAGCTCACCCTTGTACCAAGAGACCCAGTACTTC
CDR3aa: CASSPLYQETQYF

abundance: NA
j_gene: TRBJ2-7
v_gene: TRBV5-6
d_gene: TRBD1
CDR3nt: TGTGCCAGCAGCTGGGGGACAGGCAACGGGGACGAGCAGTACTTC
CDR3aa: CASSWGTGNGDEQYF